The next 31 T cell receptor beta chains were all read from a single sample in a study of blood T cell repertoires in COVID-19. Clones were sequenced by immunoSEQ multiplex PCR, and TCRdb holds only the in-frame ones, with some missing. The sample holds approximately 150,000 clones, about four fifths seen once. Source material: peripheral blood. The receptors shown here come from a woman in her sixties with COVID-19, enrolled during active disease.

This clone has a handful of counts. This chain joins TRBV25-1 and TRBJ2-7; no clear D. Per germline, CDR1 MGHDK and CDR2 SYGVNS. The CDR3 covers 11 residues. V was trimmed by 4 bases and J by 3 bases, leaving 4 bases between them. CDR3 in amino acids: CASSGGYEQYF. The CDR3 DNA is TGTGCCAGCAGTGGCGGCTACGAGCAGTACTTC.

This chain links TRBV27 with TRBJ2-1; D gene unclear. CDR3 size: 15 residues. Germline values: CDR1 MNHEY, CDR2 SMNVEV (reference sequence). V lost 4 bases to trimming and J lost 6 bases, with 16 bases between them. In DNA form, the CDR3 reads TGTGCCAGCAGTTCCGGATCCTCGGGTCGCAATGAGCAGTTCTTC. Its translation is CASSSGSSGRNEQFF.

The chain combines TRBV4-1 with TRBJ1-5; D not resolved. Germline assignment: CDR1 MGHRA and CDR2 YSYEKL. The V end was cut by 3 bases, the J end by 2 bases, with 11 bases between. This CDR3 is 15 amino acids long. CDR3 sequence (DNA): TGCGCCAGCAGCCATGCGGGGATCGGCAATCAGCCCCAGCATTTT. Its protein is CASSHAGIGNQPQHF.

V is TRBV7-8 and J is TRBJ1-2; 8 bases are shared with TRBD1. This CDR3 is 16 amino acids long. From germline, CDR1 is SGHVS and CDR2 FQNEAQ. The trim removed 6 bases at V and 4 bases at J, leaving 13 bases unmatched. CDR3 nucleotides: TGTGCCAGCAGTTCAATCTCAGGGGGCGCAGTCTATGGCTACACCTTC. The encoded protein is CASSSISGGAVYGYTF.

The chain has TRBV19 and TRBJ2-5; 11 positions agree with TRBD2. Germline V gene sequence: CDR1 LNHDA, CDR2 SQIVND (reference sequence). V trimming: 5 bases; J trimming: 2 bases; junction bases outside the gene matches: 10. The CDR3 extends over 17 amino acids. CDR3 sequence: CASSPPPTSGVQETQYF. The CDR3 DNA follows: TGTGCCAGTAGTCCTCCCCCGACTAGCGGGGTTCAAGAGACCCAGTACTTC.

In DNA form, the CDR3 reads TGCGCCAGCAGCCAAGGCCAGGGGGACTACGAGCAGTACTTC. It specifies CASSQGQGDYEQYF. The chain employs TRBV4-3 and TRBJ2-7; 7 nucleotides align to TRBD1. The CDR3 is 14 residues long. Germline CDR1 LGHNA, CDR2 YSLEER. The V segment lost 1 base and the J segment 3 bases; nucleotides outside the gene matches: 3.

Here the CDR3 reads CAWSDQGAYAGYTF. The CDR3, as DNA: TGTGCCTGGAGTGACCAGGGGGCGTACGCTGGCTACACCTTC. J is TRBJ1-2 and V is TRBV30; TRBD1 matches at 8 bases. This CDR3 is 14 amino acids long. Germline V gene data show CDR1 as GTSNPN and CDR2 as SVGIG (reference sequence). J was trimmed by 7 bases and V by 1 base; bases with no gene match: 8.

The genes are TRBV19 and TRBJ1-1, with 7 bases lining up with TRBD1. CDR3 length: 14 amino acids. With 5 bases clipped from V and 5 bases from J, the junction kept 8 bases outside the gene matches. Germline values: CDR1 LNHDA, CDR2 SQIVND (reference sequence). Here the CDR3 DNA reads TGTGCCAGTAGTTTCGACAGGGCCGTGACTGAAGCTTTCTTT. Encoded protein: CASSFDRAVTEAFF.

DNA of the CDR3: TGTGCCATCAGTGAGTCGGGGTACAGGGTGGGAGTGAACACTGAAGCTTTCTTT. Translation gives CAISESGYRVGVNTEAFF. The chain links TRBV10-3 to TRBJ1-1, with TRBD1 as a possible D gene (6 bases). The CDR3 has 18 residues. The germline CDR1 and CDR2 sequences are ENHRY and SYGVKD. Trimming took off 0 bases at V and 0 bases at J, with 17 bases between the two ends.

The gene calls are TRBV30 and TRBJ2-2; tentatively, D is TRBD1 (5 bases). The V gene lost 0 bases and the J gene lost 3 bases, with 11 bases spanning the gap. CDR3 size: 15 residues. Germline assignment: CDR1 GTSNPN and CDR2 SVGIG (reference sequence). CDR3 nucleotide sequence: TGTGCCTGGAGTGTAGGCAGGGTATACACCGGGGAGCTGTTTTTT. Translating gives CAWSVGRVYTGELFF.

The chain has TRBV19 and TRBJ2-1; 15 bases are shared with TRBD2. Germline V gene lookup returns CDR1 LNHDA and CDR2 SQIVND (reference sequence). Losses at the gene ends were 5 bases for V and 10 bases for J; bases not matched to a gene: 3. The CDR3 totals 14 residues. CDR3: CASSPGLAGGEQFF. Written as DNA, the CDR3 is TGTGCCAGTAGTCCGGGACTAGCGGGAGGAGAGCAGTTCTTC.

This rearrangement joins TRBV5-1 to TRBJ2-7; D is undetermined. Trimming took off 0 bases at V and 5 bases at J, with 12 bases between the two ends. The CDR3 is 14 amino acids. The V gene's germline CDR1 is SGHRS and CDR2 YFSETQ. CDR3 sequence reads: CASSLDGNADEQYV. CDR3 nucleotides: TGCGCCAGCAGCTTGGACGGAAACGCGGACGAGCAGTACGTC.

This sequence joins TRBV5-1 and TRBJ2-1, with TRBD1 matching over 7 bases. The CDR3 sequence is 14 residues long. The germline CDR1 and CDR2 sequences are SGHRS and YFSETQ. V dropped 2 bases and J dropped 9; count of bases not matched to a gene: 8. CDR3 nucleotides: TGCGCCAGCAGCTTTATAGAGGGGGCAGGTGAGCAGTTCTTC. This codes for CASSFIEGAGEQFF. Full variable domain (missing parts from reference TRBV5-1 and TRBJ2-1): KAGVTQTPRYLIKTRGQQVTLSCSPISGHRSVSWYQQTPGQGLQFLFEYFSETQRNKGNFPGRFSGRQFSNSRSEMNVSTLELGDSALYLCASSFIEGAGEQFFGPGTRLTVL.

The chain uses TRBV6-5 and TRBJ1-2, with D possibly being TRBD1 (5 bases). Germline V gives CDR1 MNHEY, CDR2 SVGAGI. V lost 7 bases, J lost 3 bases, and 15 bases lay in between. The CDR3 is 14 amino acids. CDR3 in DNA: TGTGCCAGCACCCTGGGCCAAGGGGACTATGGCTACACCTTC. It yields the protein CASTLGQGDYGYTF.

This chain uses TRBV25-1 with TRBJ1-2, with D hard to call. The CDR3 spans 13 residues. The germline gives CDR1 MGHDK, CDR2 SYGVNS. The V end was cut by 4 bases, the J end by 3 bases, with 9 bases between. The CDR3: CASSALSHYGYTF. Written as DNA, the CDR3 is TGTGCCAGCAGTGCCCTGAGCCACTATGGCTACACCTTC.

This chain joins TRBV28 and TRBJ2-7; 8 nucleotides line up with TRBD1. V shed 8 bases, J shed 0 bases, and the junction held 3 bases outside the gene matches. In germline, CDR1 is MDHEN, CDR2 SYDVKM. This CDR3 has 13 residues. Here the CDR3 reads CASRDRSSYEQYF. The CDR3 DNA reads as TGTGCCAGCCGGGACAGGAGCTCCTACGAGCAGTACTTC.

The gene calls are TRBV28 and TRBJ2-1; the D gene is possibly TRBD2 (6 bases). Germline CDR1 is MDHEN and CDR2 is SYDVKM. V dropped 6 bases and J dropped 9 bases, with 18 bases sitting between them. The CDR3 length is 14 residues. The chain's CDR3 is CASSIRDAGSEQFF. The CDR3 nucleotides are TGTGCCAGCAGCATTAGGGACGCGGGGAGTGAGCAGTTCTTC. The whole variable domain, remainder taken from reference TRBV28 and TRBJ2-1, is DVKVTQSSRYLVKRTGEKVFLECVQDMDHENMFWYRQDPGLGLRLIYFSYDVKMKEKGDIPEGYSVSREKKERFSLILESASTNQTSMYLCASSIRDAGSEQFFGPGTRLTVL.

This chain connects TRBV7-9 to TRBJ1-1; 11 positions agree with TRBD1. Trimming cost V 5 bases and J 0 bases; bases outside gene matches: 8. Germline assignment: CDR1 SEHNR and CDR2 FQNEAQ (reference sequence). The CDR3 is made up of 17 amino acids. The CDR3: CASSPGQGADLNTEAFF. The CDR3 nucleotides are TGTGCCAGCAGCCCTGGACAGGGGGCGGACTTGAACACTGAAGCTTTCTTT.

J is TRBJ2-1 and V is TRBV28, with TRBD2 identical over 8 bases. Per germline, CDR1 MDHEN and CDR2 SYDVKM. The CDR3 extends over 18 amino acids. After removal of 5 bases from V and 10 bases from J, the junction contained 22 bases not matched to a gene. CDR3 protein: CASSRTLRRLAGYREQFF. DNA for the CDR3: TGTGCCAGCAGTCGAACCCTGAGGCGGCTAGCGGGCTACAGGGAGCAGTTCTTC. Full variable domain (rest looked up from reference TRBV28 and TRBJ2-1): DVKVTQSSRYLVKRTGEKVFLECVQDMDHENMFWYRQDPGLGLRLIYFSYDVKMKEKGDIPEGYSVSREKKERFSLILESASTNQTSMYLCASSRTLRRLAGYREQFFGPGTRLTVL.

The rearrangement joins TRBV7-3 to TRBJ2-1, with D tentatively TRBD2 (7 bases). Deletions cut 2 bases from V and 7 bases from J, with 12 bases between. CDR1 is SGHTA and CDR2 is FQGTGA in the germline V gene. The CDR3 is made up of 14 amino acids. CDR3 sequence (DNA): TGTGCCAGCAGCTTATCGGGGGGCGGAAATGAGCAGTTCTTC. As protein: CASSLSGGGNEQFF.

The rearrangement uses TRBV14 and TRBJ1-4, with 8 bases fitting TRBD1. The germline gives CDR1 SGHDN, CDR2 FVKESK. The V segment lost 6 bases and the J segment 7 bases; nucleotides outside the gene matches: 7. This CDR3 has 14 residues. Written as DNA, the CDR3 is TGTGCCAGCAGTCCCGGGACAGGCGTTGAAAAACTGTTTTTT. The encoded protein is CASSPGTGVEKLFF.

The genes are TRBV10-3 and TRBJ1-2; 10 positions agree with TRBD1. In germline, CDR1 is ENHRY, CDR2 SYGVKD. The V and J ends lost 2 bases and 2 bases, in that order; junction bases with no gene match: 5. This CDR3 contains 16 residues. The CDR3 loop reads CAISEPGQGPNYGYTF. The CDR3 DNA follows: TGTGCCATCAGTGAGCCGGGACAGGGGCCGAACTATGGCTACACCTTC.

The sample holds a few counts of this clone. The chain joins TRBV2 to TRBJ1-5; D is ambiguous. V gave up 2 bases and J gave up 7 bases, with 12 bases separating them. This CDR3 is built from 14 residues. Germline V gene sequence: CDR1 SNHLY, CDR2 FYNNEI. CDR3 protein: CASSESLVGQPQHF. CDR3 in DNA: TGTGCCAGCAGTGAATCTCTGGTCGGGCAGCCCCAGCATTTT.

The chain combines TRBV27 with TRBJ2-5; 7 bases are shared with TRBD2. Germline V gives CDR1 MNHEY, CDR2 SMNVEV (reference sequence). The CDR3 totals 15 residues. V lost 4 bases to trimming and J lost 0 bases; unmatched junction nucleotides: 5. The CDR3 DNA is TGTGCCAGCAGTTCCGGGAGGCAGTACCAAGAGACCCAGTACTTC. Translation gives CASSSGRQYQETQYF.

The rearrangement joins TRBV6-5 to TRBJ2-7; D remains ambiguous. Trimming shortened V by 2 bases and J by 3 bases, and 8 bases separated the two germline ends. This CDR3 has 13 amino acids. CDR1 is MNHEY and CDR2 is SVGAGI in the germline V gene. The chain's CDR3 is CASSYISGYEQYF. CDR3 DNA: TGTGCCAGCAGTTACATCTCGGGCTACGAGCAGTACTTC.

The chain links TRBV2 to TRBJ2-2; D is perhaps TRBD2 (5 bases). The CDR3 length is 13 residues. V dropped 6 bases and J dropped 3 bases, with 8 bases sitting between them. Germline CDR1 reads SNHLY; CDR2 reads FYNNEI. The CDR3 nucleotides are TGTGCCAGCAGGGGAGTATACACCGGGGAGCTGTTTTTT. It translates to CASRGVYTGELFF.

In the case of this clone: Compared with germline, one end of the junction differs, possibly owing to a read error. This chain uses TRBV14 with TRBJ2-3; perhaps TRBD1 as D (5 bases). The CDR3 runs 12 residues. Germline CDR1 SGHDN, CDR2 FVKESK. The CDR3 sequence is CASSLQGPSVFF. CDR3 nucleotides: TGTGCCAGCAGCCTTCAGGGTCCCAGCGTTTTTTTT.

The chain employs TRBV19 and TRBJ2-1; 10 bases map to TRBD1. After removal of 0 bases from V and 4 bases from J, the junction contained 0 bases not matched to a gene. CDR1 LNHDA and CDR2 SQIVND come from the germline V gene (reference sequence). The CDR3 consists of 15 residues. The CDR3 DNA is TGTGCCAGTAGTATAGAGGGACAGGGGTACAATGAGCAGTTCTTC. It specifies CASSIEGQGYNEQFF.

As DNA, the CDR3 is TGTGCCAGCAGTTTACTGGGACAGGGGGCGCGAAATGAGCAGTTCTTC. It specifies CASSLLGQGARNEQFF. V usage is TRBV27 and J usage is TRBJ2-1; 12 positions match TRBD1. The germline V gene encodes CDR1 MNHEY and CDR2 SMNVEV (reference sequence). The junction had 6 bases not matched to a gene; V was cut back by 2 bases and J by 7 bases. The CDR3 contains 16 residues.

This clone showed up just a few times. The chain has TRBV7-2 and TRBJ1-1; D remains ambiguous. V shed 0 bases and J shed 9 bases, with 14 bases lying between them. CDR3 length equals 14 residues. Germline V CDR1 and CDR2: SGHTA, FQGNSA. In nucleotides, the CDR3 is TGTGCCAGCAGCTTAGCCCCCCTTTCTCTAAAAGCTTTCTTT. This sequence encodes CASSLAPLSLKAFF.

The chain joins TRBV4-3 to TRBJ2-1; possibly TRBD2 for D (6 bases). The V and J ends lost 0 bases and 0 bases respectively, with 9 bases between them. Per the germline V gene, CDR1 is LGHNA and CDR2 is YSLEER. The CDR3 is 16 residues long. DNA of the CDR3: TGCGCCAGCAGCCAAGATGACGGGAGCTCCTACAATGAGCAGTTCTTC. The encoded protein is CASSQDDGSSYNEQFF.